The present TCR beta chain was sequenced within a study of shared clonotypes between healthy human individuals. The repertoire was sequenced with immunoSEQ multiplex PCR; TCRdb's copy has only in-frame clones and lacks some. The sample yields under 2,000,000 clones, roughly 94% seen once. Positive CCR7 selection of CD45RO-negative cells yielded the naive CD8 cells, and terminally differentiated effector memory CD45RA+ cells were excluded. Germline V gene lookup returns CDR1 SGHTA and CDR2 FQGNSA. The CDR3 sequence is 17 residues long. The junction had 8 bases not matched to a gene; V was cut back by 2 bases and J by 7 bases.

The chain recombines TRBV7-2 with TRBJ2-7; TRBD2 matches at 16 bases. This TCR was recovered from a man between 18 and 35 years old in good health. Sequencing was done on a sample of naive CD8+ T cells sorted from blood. The CDR3 DNA reads as TGTGCCAGCAGCTTATACGGGACTAGCGGGGGGGCCGGGGAGCAGTACTTC. Translation gives CASSLYGTSGGAGEQYF.